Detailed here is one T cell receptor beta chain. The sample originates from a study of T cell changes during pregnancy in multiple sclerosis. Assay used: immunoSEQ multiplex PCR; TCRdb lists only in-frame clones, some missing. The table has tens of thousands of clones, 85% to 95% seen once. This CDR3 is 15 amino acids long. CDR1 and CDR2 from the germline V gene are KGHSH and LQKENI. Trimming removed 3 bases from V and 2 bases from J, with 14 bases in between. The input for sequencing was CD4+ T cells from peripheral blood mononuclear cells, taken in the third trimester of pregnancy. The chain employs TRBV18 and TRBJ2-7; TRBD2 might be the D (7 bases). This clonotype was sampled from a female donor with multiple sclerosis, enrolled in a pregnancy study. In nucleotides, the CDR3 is TGTGCCAGCTCACCTCCCACGCGGGGGCCCTACGAGCAGTACTTC. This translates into CASSPPTRGPYEQYF.